The 15 T cell receptor beta chains in this list originate from one sample, sequenced in a study of blood T cell repertoires in COVID-19. The table came from immunoSEQ multiplex PCR; TCRdb's copy has only in-frame clones and leaves some out. The repertoire holds tens of thousands of clones, with approximately 85% as singletons. The sample was peripheral blood. These receptors were taken from a man over 45 with COVID-19, enrolled during active disease.

This rearrangement joins TRBV13 to TRBJ2-5, with TRBD1 matching 8 bases. The germline CDR1 and CDR2 sequences are PRHDT and FYEKMQ (reference sequence). This CDR3 comprises 15 residues. Unmatched junction bases numbered 10, after V lost 5 bases and J lost 5 bases. The CDR3 is CASSKPGQGTETQYF. DNA of the CDR3: TGTGCCAGCAGCAAACCAGGACAGGGAACCGAGACCCAGTACTTC.

This clone was counted once. The chain uses TRBV11-2 and TRBJ2-1; 9 nucleotides agree with TRBD2. With 0 bases clipped from V and 15 bases from J, the junction kept 6 bases outside the gene matches. Germline CDR1 reads SGHAT; CDR2 reads FQNNGV. The CDR3 spans 13 residues. This chain's CDR3 is CASSLEPSGNRFF. The CDR3 DNA reads as TGTGCCAGCAGCTTAGAGCCTAGCGGGAATCGGTTCTTC.

V usage is TRBV19 and J usage is TRBJ1-1, with no clear D. Germline V lookup: CDR1 LNHDA, CDR2 SQIVND (reference sequence). The V end lost 4 bases, the J end lost 0 bases, and 12 bases lay between the germline ends. This CDR3 is built from 15 residues. The CDR3 is CASSKHTTMNTEAFF. CDR3 DNA: TGTGCCAGTAGTAAGCACACTACCATGAACACTGAAGCTTTCTTT.

The chain couples TRBV11-2 to TRBJ2-7; TRBD2 matches at 14 bases. Germline CDR1 is SGHAT and CDR2 is FQNNGV. The CDR3 loop spans 16 amino acids. Trimming cost V 4 bases and J 5 bases; bases outside gene matches: 7. Here the CDR3 reads CASSSWTSGRPDEQYF. CDR3 nucleotide sequence: TGTGCCAGCAGCTCTTGGACTAGCGGGAGGCCCGACGAGCAGTACTTC.

The chain couples TRBV14 to TRBJ2-3; 9 nucleotides align to TRBD1. Looked up from germline, CDR1 is SGHDN and CDR2 is FVKESK. V shed 2 bases and J 6 bases; nucleotides not matched to a gene: 9. The CDR3 has 16 residues. CDR3 nucleotide sequence: TGTGCCAGCAGCCAAAAACAGGGGGCTAGAATGGATACGCAGTATTTT. Its protein product is CASSQKQGARMDTQYF.

This sequence joins TRBV9 and TRBJ2-3, with 7 bases identical to TRBD2. The CDR3 spans 15 residues. Per germline, CDR1 SGDLS and CDR2 YYNGEE. The ends lost 0 bases at V and 5 bases at J; junction bases unmatched: 6. The CDR3 DNA reads as TGTGCCAGCAGCGTAGCCGCGGGAGCAGGAGATACGCAGTATTTT. The encoded protein is CASSVAAGAGDTQYF.

The CDR3 coding sequence is TGTGCCAGTAGCCACGACTTCGGGAATTCACCCCTCCACTTT. Protein sequence: CASSHDFGNSPLHF. The rearrangement uses TRBV19 and TRBJ1-6; D is unclear. This CDR3 comprises 14 residues. Between the trimmed V and J ends, which lost 6 bases and 7 bases, there was a span of 13 bases. CDR1 is LNHDA, CDR2 SQIVND, per germline (reference sequence). Full variable domain (rest looked up from reference TRBV19 and TRBJ1-6): DGGITQSPKYLFRKEGQNVTLSCEQNLNHDAMYWYRQDPGQGLRLIYYSQIVNDFQKGDIAEGYSVSREKKESFPLTVTSAQKNPTAFYLCASSHDFGNSPLHFGNGTRLTVT.

The rearrangement joins TRBV27 to TRBJ2-3, with D possibly TRBD2 on 5 matching bases. The germline V gene has CDR1 MNHEY and CDR2 SMNVEV (reference sequence). V was clipped by 4 bases and J by 1 base, with 15 bases between them. This CDR3 is 16 amino acids long. The CDR3 DNA reads TGTGCCAGCAGTTCCGGATGGGGAGTCGGCACAGATACGCAGTATTTT. Its translation is CASSSGWGVGTDTQYF.

The J gene is TRBJ2-2, the V gene TRBV10-3, with a weak D call TRBD2 (7 bases). V lost 7 bases and J lost 6, with 21 bases in between. The CDR3 loop spans 16 amino acids. Germline V gene lookup returns CDR1 ENHRY and CDR2 SYGVKD. The DNA of the CDR3 is TGTGCCATCAACAAAGGGGGGGAGGGCCTCTCCGGGGAGCTGTTTTTT. Translating it yields CAINKGGEGLSGELFF.

This sequence joins TRBV10-3 and TRBJ2-1; 7 nucleotides match TRBD2. CDR3 length equals 18 residues. CDR1 and CDR2 (germline): ENHRY, SYGVKD. J lost 2 bases, V lost 1 base, and 11 bases had no gene match. CDR3 amino acids: CAISEFSSGANTYNEQFF. The CDR3 nucleotides are TGTGCCATCAGTGAGTTTTCTAGCGGCGCCAATACCTACAATGAGCAGTTCTTC.

Concerning this clone itself: Mismatch with germline at one junction end may stem from a read error. The V call is TRBV11-1, the J call TRBJ2-1; the D is unclear. The length of the CDR3 is 13 residues. The germline V gene encodes CDR1 SGHAT and CDR2 FQDESV (reference sequence). CDR3 nucleotides: TGTACCAGCAGCTTAATAGCCTACAATGAGCAGTTCTTC. It codes for CTSSLIAYNEQFF.

This chain links TRBV28 with TRBJ2-6; D possibly corresponds to TRBD2 (5 bases). Trimming left V 3 bases short and J 0 bases short, with 9 bases between. The V gene's germline CDR1 is MDHEN and CDR2 SYDVKM. The length of the CDR3 is 16 residues. The CDR3, as DNA: TGTGCCAGCAGTTTGTGGGAGAGCTCTGGGGCCAACGTCCTGACTTTC. Translation: CASSLWESSGANVLTF.

This sequence joins TRBV19 and TRBJ1-1, with D possibly matching TRBD1 (5 bases). The ends were cut back, 3 bases at V and 1 base at J, with 6 bases in the middle. Germline-derived CDR1 and CDR2 are LNHDA and SQIVND (reference sequence). CDR3 length equals 13 residues. The CDR3 loop reads CASSMTENTEAFF. CDR3 sequence (DNA): TGTGCCAGTAGTATGACAGAGAACACTGAAGCTTTCTTT.

This chain uses TRBV21-1 with TRBJ2-5; TRBD2 reflects the table's D call only, with no check against the DNA. TRBV21-1 is recorded as a pseudogene. This CDR3 spans 19 amino acids. Here the CDR3 reads CASSKALGGRPRRGETQYF. The CDR3 coding sequence is TGTGCCAGCAGCAAAGCGCTGGGCGGGAGGCCCCGGCGAGGGGAGACCCAGTACTTC.

In this sample, this clone turned up once. This sequence joins TRBV19 and TRBJ1-5; perhaps TRBD1 as D (5 bases). Looked up from germline, CDR1 is LNHDA and CDR2 is SQIVND (reference sequence). V was shortened by 5 bases and J by 13 bases, with 15 bases between the two germline ends. There are 12 residues in the CDR3. The DNA for the CDR3 is TGTGCCAGTAGTGGAGACGGGGGGATACAGCATTTT. This codes for CASSGDGGIQHF. Full variable domain (outside the CDR3, taken from reference TRBV19 and TRBJ1-5): DGGITQSPKYLFRKEGQNVTLSCEQNLNHDAMYWYRQDPGQGLRLIYYSQIVNDFQKGDIAEGYSVSREKKESFPLTVTSAQKNPTAFYLCASSGDGGIQHFGDGTRLSIL.